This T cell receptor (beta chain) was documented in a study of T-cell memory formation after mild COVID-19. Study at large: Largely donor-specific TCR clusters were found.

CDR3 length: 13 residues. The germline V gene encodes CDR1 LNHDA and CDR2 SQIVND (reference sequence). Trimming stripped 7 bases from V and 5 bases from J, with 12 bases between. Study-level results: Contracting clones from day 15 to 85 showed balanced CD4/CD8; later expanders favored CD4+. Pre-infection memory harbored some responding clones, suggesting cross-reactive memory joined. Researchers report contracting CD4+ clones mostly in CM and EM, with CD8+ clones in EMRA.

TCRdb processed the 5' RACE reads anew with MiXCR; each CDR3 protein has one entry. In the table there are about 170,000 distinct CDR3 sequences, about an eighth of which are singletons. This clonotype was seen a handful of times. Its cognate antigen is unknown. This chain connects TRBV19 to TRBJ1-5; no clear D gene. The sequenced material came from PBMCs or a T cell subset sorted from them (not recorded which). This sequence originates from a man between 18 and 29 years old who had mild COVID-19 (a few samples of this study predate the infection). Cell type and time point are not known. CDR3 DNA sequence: TGTGCCAGTATCGGCCACCGAGATCAGCCCCAGCATTTT. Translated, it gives CASIGHRDQPQHF.